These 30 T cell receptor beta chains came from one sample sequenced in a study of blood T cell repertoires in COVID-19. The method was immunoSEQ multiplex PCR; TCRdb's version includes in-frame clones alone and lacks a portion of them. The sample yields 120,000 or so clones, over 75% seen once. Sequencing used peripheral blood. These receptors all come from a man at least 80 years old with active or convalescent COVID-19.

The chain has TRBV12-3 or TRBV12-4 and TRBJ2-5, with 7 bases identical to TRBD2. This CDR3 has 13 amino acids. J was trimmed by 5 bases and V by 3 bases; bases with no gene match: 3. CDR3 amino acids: CASSFNSGETQYF. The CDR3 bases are TGTGCCAGCAGTTTTAATAGCGGGGAGACCCAGTACTTC.

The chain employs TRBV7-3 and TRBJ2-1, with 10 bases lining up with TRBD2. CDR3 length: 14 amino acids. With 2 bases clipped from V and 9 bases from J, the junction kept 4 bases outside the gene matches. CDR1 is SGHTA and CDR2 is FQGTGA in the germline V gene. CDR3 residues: CASSLASGGSEQFF. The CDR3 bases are TGTGCCAGCAGCTTAGCTAGCGGGGGAAGTGAGCAGTTCTTC.

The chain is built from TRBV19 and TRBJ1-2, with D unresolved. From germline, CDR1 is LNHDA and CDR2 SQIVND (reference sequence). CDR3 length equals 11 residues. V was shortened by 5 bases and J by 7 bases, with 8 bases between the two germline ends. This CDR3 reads CASSEEAGYTF. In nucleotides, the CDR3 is TGTGCCAGTAGTGAGGAGGCTGGCTACACCTTC.

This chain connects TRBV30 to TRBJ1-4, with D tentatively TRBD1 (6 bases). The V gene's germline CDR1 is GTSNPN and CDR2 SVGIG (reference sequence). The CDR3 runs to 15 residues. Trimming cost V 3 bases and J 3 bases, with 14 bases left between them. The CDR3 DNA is TGTGCCTGGAGCCGCCAGGGGACGGCTAATGAAAAACTGTTTTTT. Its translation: CAWSRQGTANEKLFF.

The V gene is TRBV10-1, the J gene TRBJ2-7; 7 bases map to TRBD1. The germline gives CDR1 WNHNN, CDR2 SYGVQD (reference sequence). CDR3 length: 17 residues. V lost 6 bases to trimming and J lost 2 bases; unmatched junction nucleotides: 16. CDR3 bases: TGCGCCAGCAGCCCCCTACAAACAGGGGTGTACACCTACGAGCAGTACTTC. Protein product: CASSPLQTGVYTYEQYF.

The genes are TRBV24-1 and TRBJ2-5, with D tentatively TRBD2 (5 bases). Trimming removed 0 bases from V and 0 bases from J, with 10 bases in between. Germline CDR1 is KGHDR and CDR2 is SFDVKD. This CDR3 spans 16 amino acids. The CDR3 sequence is CATSDLYGENQETQYF. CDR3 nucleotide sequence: TGTGCCACCAGTGATTTGTACGGGGAAAACCAAGAGACCCAGTACTTC.

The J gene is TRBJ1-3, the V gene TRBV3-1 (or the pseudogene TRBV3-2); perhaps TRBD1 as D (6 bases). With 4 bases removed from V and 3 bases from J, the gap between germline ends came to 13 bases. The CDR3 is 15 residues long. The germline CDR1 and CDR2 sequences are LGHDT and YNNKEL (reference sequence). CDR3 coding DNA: TGTGCCAGCAGCCCCCAGGGGTCGAGTGGAAACACCATATATTTT. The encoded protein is CASSPQGSSGNTIYF.

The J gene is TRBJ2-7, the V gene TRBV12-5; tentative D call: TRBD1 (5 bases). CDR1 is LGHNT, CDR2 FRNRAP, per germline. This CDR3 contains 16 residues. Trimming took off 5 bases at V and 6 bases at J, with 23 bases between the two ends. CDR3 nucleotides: TGTGCTAGTGGTCGGCCATTCTACAGGTTATCTGGCGAGCAGTACTTC. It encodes CASGRPFYRLSGEQYF.

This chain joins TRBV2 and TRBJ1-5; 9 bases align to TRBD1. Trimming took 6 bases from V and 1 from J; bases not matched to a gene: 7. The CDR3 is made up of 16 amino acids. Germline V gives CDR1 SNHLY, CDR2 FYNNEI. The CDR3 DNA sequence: TGTGCCAGCAGCCAAAACAGGGGGCTGAGCAATCAGCCCCAGCATTTT. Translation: CASSQNRGLSNQPQHF. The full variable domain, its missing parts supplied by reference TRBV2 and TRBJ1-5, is EPEVTQTPSHQVTQMGQEVILRCVPISNHLYFYWYRQILGQKVEFLVSFYNNEISEKSEIFDDQFSVERPDGSNFTLKIRSTKLEDSAMYFCASSQNRGLSNQPQHFGDGTRLSIL.

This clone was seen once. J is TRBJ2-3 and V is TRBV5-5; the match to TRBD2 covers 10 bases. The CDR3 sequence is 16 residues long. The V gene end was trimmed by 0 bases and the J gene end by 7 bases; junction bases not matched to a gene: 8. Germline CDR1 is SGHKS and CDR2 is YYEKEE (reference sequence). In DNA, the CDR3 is TGTGCCAGCAGCTTGGATGCGAGCGGGAGGGTGAATACGCAGTATTTT. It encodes CASSLDASGRVNTQYF. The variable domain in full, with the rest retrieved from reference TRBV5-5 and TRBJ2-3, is DAGVTQSPTHLIKTRGQQVTLRCSPISGHKSVSWYQQVLGQGPQFIFQYYEKEERGRGNFPDRFSARQFPNYSSELNVNALLLGDSALYLCASSLDASGRVNTQYFGPGTRLTVL.

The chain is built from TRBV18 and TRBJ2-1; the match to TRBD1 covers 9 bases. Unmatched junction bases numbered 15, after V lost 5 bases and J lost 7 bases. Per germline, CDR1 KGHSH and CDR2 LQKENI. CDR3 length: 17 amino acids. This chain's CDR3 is CASSSGLGQGNENEQFF. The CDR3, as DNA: TGTGCCAGCTCATCCGGCCTGGGACAGGGCAATGAAAATGAGCAGTTCTTC.

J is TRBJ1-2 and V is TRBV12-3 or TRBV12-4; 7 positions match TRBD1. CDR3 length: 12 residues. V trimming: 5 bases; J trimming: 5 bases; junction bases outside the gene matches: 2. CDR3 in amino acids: CASSPQGYGYTF. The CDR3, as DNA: TGTGCCAGCAGTCCACAGGGGTATGGCTACACCTTC.

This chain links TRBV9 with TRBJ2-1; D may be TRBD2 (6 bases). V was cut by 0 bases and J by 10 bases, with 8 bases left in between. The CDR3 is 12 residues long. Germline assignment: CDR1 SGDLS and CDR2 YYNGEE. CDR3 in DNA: TGTGCCAGCAGCGTAGGGCTAGCGGAGCAGTTCTTC. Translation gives CASSVGLAEQFF.

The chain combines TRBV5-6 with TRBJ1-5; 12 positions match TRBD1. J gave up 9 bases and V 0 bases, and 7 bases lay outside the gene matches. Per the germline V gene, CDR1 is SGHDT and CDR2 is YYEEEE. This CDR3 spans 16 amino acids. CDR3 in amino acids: CASSLAGTGGRRPQHF. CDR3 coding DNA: TGTGCCAGCAGCTTGGCCGGGACAGGGGGCAGACGGCCCCAGCATTTT.

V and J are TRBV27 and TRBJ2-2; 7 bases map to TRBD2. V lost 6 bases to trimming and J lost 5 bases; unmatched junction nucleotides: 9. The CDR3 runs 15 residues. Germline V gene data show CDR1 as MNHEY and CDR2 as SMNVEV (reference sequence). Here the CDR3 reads CASRQVASGTGELFF. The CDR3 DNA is TGTGCCAGCAGACAGGTGGCTAGCGGAACCGGGGAGCTGTTTTTT.

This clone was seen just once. The CDR3 DNA is TGTGCCAGCAGCTTGTTCGCGGGGACAGGGGATTACACCGGGGAGCTGTTTTTT. It encodes CASSLFAGTGDYTGELFF. The V gene is TRBV5-6, the J gene TRBJ2-2; the match to TRBD1 covers 10 bases. Germline V lookup: CDR1 SGHDT, CDR2 YYEEEE. V dropped 1 base and J dropped 3; count of bases not matched to a gene: 9. The CDR3 is 18 amino acids.

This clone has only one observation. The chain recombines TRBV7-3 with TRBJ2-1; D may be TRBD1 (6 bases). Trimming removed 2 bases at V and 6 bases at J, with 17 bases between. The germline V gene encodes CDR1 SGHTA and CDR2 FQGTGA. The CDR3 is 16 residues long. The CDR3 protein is CASSLEVRGRPNEQFF. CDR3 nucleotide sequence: TGTGCCAGCAGCTTAGAGGTTAGGGGGAGACCCAATGAGCAGTTCTTC.

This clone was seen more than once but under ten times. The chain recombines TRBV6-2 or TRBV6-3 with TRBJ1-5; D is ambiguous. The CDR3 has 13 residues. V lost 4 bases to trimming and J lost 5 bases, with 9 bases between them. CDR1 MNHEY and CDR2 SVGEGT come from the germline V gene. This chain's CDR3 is CASSFHGDQPQHF. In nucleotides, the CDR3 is TGTGCCAGCAGTTTCCACGGGGATCAGCCCCAGCATTTT.

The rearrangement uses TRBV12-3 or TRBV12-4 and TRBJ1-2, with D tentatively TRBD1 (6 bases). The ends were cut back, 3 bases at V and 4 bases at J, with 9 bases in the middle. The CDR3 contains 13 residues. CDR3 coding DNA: TGTGCCAGCAGTTTCGGGGGGGCCTATGGCTACACCTTC. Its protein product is CASSFGGAYGYTF.

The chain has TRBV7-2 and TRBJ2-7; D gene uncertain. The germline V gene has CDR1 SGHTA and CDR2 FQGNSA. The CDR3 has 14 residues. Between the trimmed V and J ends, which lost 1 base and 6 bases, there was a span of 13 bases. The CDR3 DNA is TGTGCCAGCAGCTTAGATCTATCATCGAGCGAGCAGTACTTC. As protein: CASSLDLSSSEQYF.

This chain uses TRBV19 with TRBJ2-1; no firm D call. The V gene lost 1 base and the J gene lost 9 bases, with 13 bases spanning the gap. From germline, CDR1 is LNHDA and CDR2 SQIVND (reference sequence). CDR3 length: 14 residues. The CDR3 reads CASSIGGGMGEQFF. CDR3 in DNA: TGTGCCAGTAGTATAGGAGGTGGAATGGGTGAGCAGTTCTTC.

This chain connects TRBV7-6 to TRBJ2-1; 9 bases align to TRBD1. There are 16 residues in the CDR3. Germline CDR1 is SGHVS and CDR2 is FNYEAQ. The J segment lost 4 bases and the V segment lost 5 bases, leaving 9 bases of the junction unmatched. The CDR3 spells CASSPTGGERYNEQFF. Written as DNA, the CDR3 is TGTGCCAGCAGCCCAACAGGGGGCGAGAGGTACAATGAGCAGTTCTTC.

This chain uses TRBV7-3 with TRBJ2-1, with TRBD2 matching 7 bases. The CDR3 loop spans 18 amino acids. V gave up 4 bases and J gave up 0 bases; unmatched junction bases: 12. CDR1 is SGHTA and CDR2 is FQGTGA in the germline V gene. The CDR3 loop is CASSSTSRLALSYNEQFF. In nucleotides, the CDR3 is TGTGCCAGCAGCTCGACCTCGAGACTAGCACTCTCCTACAATGAGCAGTTCTTC.

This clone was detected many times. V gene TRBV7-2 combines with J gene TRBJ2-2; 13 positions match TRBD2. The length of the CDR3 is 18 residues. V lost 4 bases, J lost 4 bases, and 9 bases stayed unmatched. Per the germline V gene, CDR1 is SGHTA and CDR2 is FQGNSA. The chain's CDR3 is CASSSRTSGGGSTGELFF. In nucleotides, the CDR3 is TGTGCCAGCAGCTCAAGGACTAGCGGGGGTGGGAGCACCGGGGAGCTGTTTTTT.

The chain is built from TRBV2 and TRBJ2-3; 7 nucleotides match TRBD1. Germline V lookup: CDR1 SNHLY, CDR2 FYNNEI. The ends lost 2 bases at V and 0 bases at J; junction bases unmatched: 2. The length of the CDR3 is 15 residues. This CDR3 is CASSERRGSTDTQYF. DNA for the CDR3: TGTGCCAGCAGTGAACGCAGGGGGAGCACAGATACGCAGTATTTT.

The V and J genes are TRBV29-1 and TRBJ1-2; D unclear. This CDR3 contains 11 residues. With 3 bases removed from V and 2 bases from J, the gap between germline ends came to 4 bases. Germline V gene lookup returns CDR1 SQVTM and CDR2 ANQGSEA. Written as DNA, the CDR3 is TGCAGCGTTGAGCAGAACTATGGCTACACCTTC. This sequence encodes CSVEQNYGYTF.

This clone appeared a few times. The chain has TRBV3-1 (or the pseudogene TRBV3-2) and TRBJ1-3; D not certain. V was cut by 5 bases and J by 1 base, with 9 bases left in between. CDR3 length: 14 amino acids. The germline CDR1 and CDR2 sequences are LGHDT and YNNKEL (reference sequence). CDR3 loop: CASSVGLSGNTIYF. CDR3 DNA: TGTGCCAGCAGCGTCGGGTTATCTGGAAACACCATATATTTT.

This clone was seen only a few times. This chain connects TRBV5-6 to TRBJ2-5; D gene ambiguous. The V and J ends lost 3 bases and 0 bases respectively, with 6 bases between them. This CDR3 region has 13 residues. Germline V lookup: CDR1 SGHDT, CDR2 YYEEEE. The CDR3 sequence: CASSSQNQETQYF. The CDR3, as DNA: TGTGCCAGCAGCTCCCAGAACCAAGAGACCCAGTACTTC. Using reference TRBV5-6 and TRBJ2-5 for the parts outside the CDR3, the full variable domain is DAGVTQSPTHLIKTRGQQVTLRCSPKSGHDTVSWYQQALGQGPQFIFQYYEEEERQRGNFPDRFSGHQFPNYSSELNVNALLLGDSALYLCASSSQNQETQYFGPGTRLLVL.

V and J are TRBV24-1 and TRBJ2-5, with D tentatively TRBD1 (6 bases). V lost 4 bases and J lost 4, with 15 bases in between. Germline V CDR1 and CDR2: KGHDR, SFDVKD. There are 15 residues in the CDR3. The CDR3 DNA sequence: TGTGCCACCAGTGACTCCTTCGACAGGCGAGAGACCCAGTACTTC. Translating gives CATSDSFDRRETQYF.

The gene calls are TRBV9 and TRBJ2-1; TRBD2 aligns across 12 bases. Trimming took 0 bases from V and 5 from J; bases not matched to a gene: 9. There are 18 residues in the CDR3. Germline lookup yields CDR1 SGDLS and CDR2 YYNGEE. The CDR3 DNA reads TGTGCCAGCAGCGTAGAGGTCGCTAGCGGGGGGGCTGACAATGAGCAGTTCTTC. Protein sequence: CASSVEVASGGADNEQFF.